This T cell receptor (beta chain) was recorded in a study of human T cells and chemical hapten exposure. In this sample, this clonotype turned up a few times. Noted time point: patch test 2, 6 weeks after DPC sensitization. Treatment: therapeutic diphenylcyclopropenone sensitization with weekly scalp DPC. Germline-derived CDR1 and CDR2 are DFQATT and SNEGSKA (reference sequence). This CDR3 is 14 amino acids long. Trimming stripped 5 bases from V and 0 bases from J, with 14 bases between. A single record per CDR3 protein comes from TCRdb applying MiXCR to the RACE reads. The table lists 35,000 to 45,000 distinct CDR3 sequences, 8% to 9% of them singletons.

The input for sequencing was whole blood, taken in connection with sensitization to the hapten diphenylcyclopropenone (DPC). The V gene is TRBV20-1, the J gene TRBJ2-7; D may be TRBD2 (5 bases). This TCR was sampled from a woman in her thirties or forties with alopecia areata. Some clones in this sample may be carry-over from other donors' samples. CDR3 nucleotide sequence: TGCAGTGCTCCTCATGTGGGGAGCTCCTACGAGCAGTACTTC. The encoded protein is CSAPHVGSSYEQYF.